One T cell receptor beta chain is described in this entry. The CDR3 sequence is 15 residues long. Germline-derived CDR1 and CDR2 are KGHSH and LQKENI. V dropped 2 bases and J dropped 8; count of bases not matched to a gene: 5. This sample is part of a study of blood T cell repertoires in COVID-19. Overall study context: Italy, Spain and the United States were the sources of the convalescent and acute COVID-19 samples.

Per the authors' pipeline: Reference gene primer amplification gave nucleated cell count estimates. Clones were read by immunoSEQ multiplex PCR, and TCRdb kept only the in-frame ones, dropping some. V, J and clone size are taken as reported in that table, and D and trimming were inferred from the DNA itself. The data contain some 150,000 clones, approximately 81% of them singletons. J is TRBJ1-4 and V is TRBV18, with TRBD1 matching 10 bases. Sequenced material: peripheral blood. The TCR comes from a human donor in a cohort sampled during active COVID-19. DNA for the CDR3: TGTGCCAGCTCACCATCGACAGGGGGCACCGAAAAACTGTTTTTT. Protein sequence: CASSPSTGGTEKLFF. Variable domain in full (rest from reference TRBV18 and TRBJ1-4): NAGVMQNPRHLVRRRGQEARLRCSPMKGHSHVYWYRQLPEEGLKFMVYLQKENIIDESGMPKERFSAEFPKEGPSILRIQQVVRGDSAAYFCASSPSTGGTEKLFFGSGTQLSVL.